These 6 T cell receptor beta chains came from one sample sequenced in a study of blood T cell repertoires in COVID-19. Sequencing used immunoSEQ multiplex PCR; TCRdb keeps in-frame clones, though not all of them. The repertoire has about 64,000 clones, about 88% of them found once; the top ten carry 3.9%. Sequencing used peripheral blood. These receptors were taken from a man aged 70 or older with acute or convalescent COVID-19.

The gene calls are TRBV27 and TRBJ1-2; 8 nucleotides align to TRBD1. The CDR3 length is 16 residues. The V gene's germline CDR1 is MNHEY and CDR2 SMNVEV (reference sequence). V was clipped by 5 bases and J by 1 base; unmatched bases: 9. Written as DNA, the CDR3 is TGTGCCAGCAGTATCAACAGGGGGGGGGTTAACTATGGCTACACCTTC. This encodes CASSINRGGVNYGYTF.

CDR3 nucleotides: TGTGCCAGCAGACCGAGACAGGGGGCCCCCTACGAGCAGTACTTC. It encodes CASRPRQGAPYEQYF. The genes are TRBV6-5 and TRBJ2-7, with 10 bases identical to TRBD1. The germline CDR1 and CDR2 sequences are MNHEY and SVGAGI. After removal of 6 bases from V and 2 bases from J, the junction contained 7 bases not matched to a gene. This CDR3 is built from 15 residues.

A remark on this clone: An end of the junction does not agree with germline; a read error may underlie this. The V and J genes are TRBV19 and TRBJ2-1; D might be TRBD2 (6 bases). Germline V gene lookup returns CDR1 LNHDA and CDR2 SQIVND (reference sequence). This CDR3 is 17 amino acids long. Written as DNA, the CDR3 is TGTGCCAATAGTAGGGCGGGAACTAGGAGCTCCTACAATGAGCAGTTCTTC. Translation gives CANSRAGTRSSYNEQFF.

The chain carries TRBV5-8 and TRBJ1-2, with D maybe TRBD1 (5 bases). Germline V CDR1 and CDR2: SGHTS, YDEGEE. Trimming pared 2 bases from V and 10 bases from J, leaving 15 bases between. CDR3 size: 13 residues. This chain's CDR3 is CASSFSSRQTYTF. In nucleotides, the CDR3 is TGTGCCAGCAGCTTTTCTTCCAGACAGACCTACACCTTC.

V and J are TRBV19 and TRBJ1-1; D is perhaps TRBD1 (5 bases). Germline-derived CDR1 and CDR2 are LNHDA and SQIVND (reference sequence). Trimming pared 7 bases from V and 3 bases from J, leaving 18 bases between. This CDR3 is 15 amino acids long. The CDR3 bases are TGTGCCAGTACCTCGCTTGTGTTGGGGCACACTGAAGCTTTCTTT. Protein: CASTSLVLGHTEAFF.

This clone was detected only a few times. This chain joins TRBV7-2 and TRBJ2-7; a weak D match, TRBD2 (5 bases). The CDR3 covers 13 residues. Trimming pared 5 bases from V and 2 bases from J, leaving 10 bases between. Germline values: CDR1 SGHTA, CDR2 FQGNSA. The CDR3 coding sequence is TGTGCCAGCAGCCTCGTGGGAGCCTACGAGCAGTACTTC. Residues: CASSLVGAYEQYF.